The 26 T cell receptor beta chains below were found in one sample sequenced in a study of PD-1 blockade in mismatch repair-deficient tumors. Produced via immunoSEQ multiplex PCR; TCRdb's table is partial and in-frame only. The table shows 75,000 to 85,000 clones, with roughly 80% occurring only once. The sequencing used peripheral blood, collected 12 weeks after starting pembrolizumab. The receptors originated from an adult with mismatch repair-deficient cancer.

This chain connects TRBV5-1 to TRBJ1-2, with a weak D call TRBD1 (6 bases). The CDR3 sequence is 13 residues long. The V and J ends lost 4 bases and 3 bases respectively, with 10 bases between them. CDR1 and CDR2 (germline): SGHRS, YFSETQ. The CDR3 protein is CASSPGVDYGYTF. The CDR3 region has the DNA TGCGCCAGCAGCCCAGGGGTTGACTATGGCTACACCTTC.

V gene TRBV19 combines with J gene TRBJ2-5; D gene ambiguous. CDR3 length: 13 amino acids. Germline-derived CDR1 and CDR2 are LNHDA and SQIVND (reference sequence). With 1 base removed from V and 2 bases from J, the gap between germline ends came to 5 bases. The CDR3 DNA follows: TGTGCCAGTAGTATAGGTATTCAAGAGACCCAGTACTTC. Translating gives CASSIGIQETQYF.

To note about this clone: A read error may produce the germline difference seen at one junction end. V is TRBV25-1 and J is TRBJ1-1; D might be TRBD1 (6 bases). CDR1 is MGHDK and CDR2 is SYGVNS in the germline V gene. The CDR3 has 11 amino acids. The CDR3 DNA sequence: TGTGCCAGCAGTGAATTTAACAGGGTAATATTT. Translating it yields CASSEFNRVIF.

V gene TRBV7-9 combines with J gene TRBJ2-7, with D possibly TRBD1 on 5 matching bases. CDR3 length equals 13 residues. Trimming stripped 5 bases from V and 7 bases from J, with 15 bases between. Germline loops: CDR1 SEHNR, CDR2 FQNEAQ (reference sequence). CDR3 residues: CASSDSGLGEQYF. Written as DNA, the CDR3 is TGTGCCAGCAGCGATTCAGGGTTGGGGGAGCAGTACTTC. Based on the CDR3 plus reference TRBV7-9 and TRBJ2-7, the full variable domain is DTGVSQNPRHKITKRGQNVTFRCDPISEHNRLYWYRQTLGQGPEFLTYFQNEAQLEKSRLLSDRFSAERPKGSFSTLEIQRTEQGDSAMYLCASSDSGLGEQYFGPGTRLTVT.

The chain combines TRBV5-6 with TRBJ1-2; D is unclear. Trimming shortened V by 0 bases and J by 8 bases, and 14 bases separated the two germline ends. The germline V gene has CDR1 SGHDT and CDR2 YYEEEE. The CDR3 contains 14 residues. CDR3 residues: CASSLGSAPRGYTF. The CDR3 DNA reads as TGTGCCAGCAGCTTGGGTTCCGCCCCTAGGGGCTACACCTTC. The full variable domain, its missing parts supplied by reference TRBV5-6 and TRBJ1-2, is DAGVTQSPTHLIKTRGQQVTLRCSPKSGHDTVSWYQQALGQGPQFIFQYYEEEERQRGNFPDRFSGHQFPNYSSELNVNALLLGDSALYLCASSLGSAPRGYTFGSGTRLTVV.

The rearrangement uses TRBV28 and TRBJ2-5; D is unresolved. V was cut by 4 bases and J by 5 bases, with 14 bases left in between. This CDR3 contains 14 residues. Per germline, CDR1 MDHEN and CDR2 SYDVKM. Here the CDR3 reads CASSSRRSGETQYF. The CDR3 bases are TGTGCCAGCAGTTCTCGACGGTCCGGGGAGACCCAGTACTTC.

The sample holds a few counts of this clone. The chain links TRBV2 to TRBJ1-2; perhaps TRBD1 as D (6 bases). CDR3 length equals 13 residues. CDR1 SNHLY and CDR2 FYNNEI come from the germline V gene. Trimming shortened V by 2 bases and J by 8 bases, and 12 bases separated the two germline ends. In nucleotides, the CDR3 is TGTGCCAGCAGTGAAACAACAGGGCGAGGCTACACCTTC. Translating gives CASSETTGRGYTF. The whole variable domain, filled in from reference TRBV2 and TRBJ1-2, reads EPEVTQTPSHQVTQMGQEVILRCVPISNHLYFYWYRQILGQKVEFLVSFYNNEISEKSEIFDDQFSVERPDGSNFTLKIRSTKLEDSAMYFCASSETTGRGYTFGSGTRLTVV.

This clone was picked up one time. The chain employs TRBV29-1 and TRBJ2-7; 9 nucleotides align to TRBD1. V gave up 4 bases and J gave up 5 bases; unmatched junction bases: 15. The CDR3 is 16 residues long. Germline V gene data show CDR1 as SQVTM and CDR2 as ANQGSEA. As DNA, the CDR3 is TGCAGCGTTGCAGGACAGGGGAAAACCGCGCTTAACGAGCAGTACTTC. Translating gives CSVAGQGKTALNEQYF.

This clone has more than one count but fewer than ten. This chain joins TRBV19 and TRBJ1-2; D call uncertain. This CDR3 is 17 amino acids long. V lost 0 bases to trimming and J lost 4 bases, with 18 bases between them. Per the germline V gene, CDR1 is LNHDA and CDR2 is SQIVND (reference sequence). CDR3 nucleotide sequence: TGTGCCAGTAGTATAGACCCCAGACGGGGAGAGAGCTATGGCTACACCTTC. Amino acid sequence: CASSIDPRRGESYGYTF.

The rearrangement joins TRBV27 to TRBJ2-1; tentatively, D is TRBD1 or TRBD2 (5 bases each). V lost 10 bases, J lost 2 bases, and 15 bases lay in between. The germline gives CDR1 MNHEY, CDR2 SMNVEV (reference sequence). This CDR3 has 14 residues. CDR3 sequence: CATQGTGAYNEQFF. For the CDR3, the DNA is TGTGCCACCCAAGGGACGGGCGCCTACAATGAGCAGTTCTTC.

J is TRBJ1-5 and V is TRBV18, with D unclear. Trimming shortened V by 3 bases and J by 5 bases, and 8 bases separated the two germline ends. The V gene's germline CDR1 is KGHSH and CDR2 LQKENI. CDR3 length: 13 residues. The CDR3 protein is CASSPTRDQPQHF. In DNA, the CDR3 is TGTGCCAGCTCACCGACTAGGGATCAGCCCCAGCATTTT.

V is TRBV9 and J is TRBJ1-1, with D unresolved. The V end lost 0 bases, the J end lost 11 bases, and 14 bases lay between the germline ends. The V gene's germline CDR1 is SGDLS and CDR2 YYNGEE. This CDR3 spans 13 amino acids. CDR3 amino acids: CASSVEGKGEAFF. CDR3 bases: TGTGCCAGCAGCGTAGAAGGGAAAGGCGAGGCTTTCTTT.

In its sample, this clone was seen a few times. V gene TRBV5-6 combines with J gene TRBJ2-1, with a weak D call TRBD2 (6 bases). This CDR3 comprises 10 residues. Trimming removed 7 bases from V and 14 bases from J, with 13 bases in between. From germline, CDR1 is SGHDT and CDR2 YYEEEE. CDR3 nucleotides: TGTGCCAGCGGGGGGTTGGTGAAGTTCTTC. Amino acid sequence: CASGGLVKFF. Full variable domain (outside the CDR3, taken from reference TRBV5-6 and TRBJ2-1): DAGVTQSPTHLIKTRGQQVTLRCSPKSGHDTVSWYQQALGQGPQFIFQYYEEEERQRGNFPDRFSGHQFPNYSSELNVNALLLGDSALYLCASGGLVKFFGPGTRLTVL.

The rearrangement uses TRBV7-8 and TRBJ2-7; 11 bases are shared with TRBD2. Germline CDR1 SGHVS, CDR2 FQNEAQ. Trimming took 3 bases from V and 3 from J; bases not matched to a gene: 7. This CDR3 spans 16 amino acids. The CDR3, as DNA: TGTGCCAGCAGCTTTCAACTAGCGGGAGATGACTACGAGCAGTACTTC. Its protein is CASSFQLAGDDYEQYF.

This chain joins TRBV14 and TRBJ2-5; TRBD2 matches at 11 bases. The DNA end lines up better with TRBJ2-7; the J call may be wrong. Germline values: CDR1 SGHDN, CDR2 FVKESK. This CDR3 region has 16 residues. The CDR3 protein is CASSQFSGRASNEQYF. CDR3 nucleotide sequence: TGTGCCAGCAGCCAATTTAGCGGGAGGGCCTCGAACGAGCAGTACTTC.

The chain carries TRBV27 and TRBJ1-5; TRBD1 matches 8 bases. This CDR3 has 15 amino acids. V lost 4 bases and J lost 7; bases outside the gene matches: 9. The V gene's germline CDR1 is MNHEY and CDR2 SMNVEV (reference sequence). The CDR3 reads CASSSRVDRVQPQHF. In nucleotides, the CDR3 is TGTGCCAGCAGTTCCCGAGTGGACAGGGTCCAGCCCCAGCATTTT.

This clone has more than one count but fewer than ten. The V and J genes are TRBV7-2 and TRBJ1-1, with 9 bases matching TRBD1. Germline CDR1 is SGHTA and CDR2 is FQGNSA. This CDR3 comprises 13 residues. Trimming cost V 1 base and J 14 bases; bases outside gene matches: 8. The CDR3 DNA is TGTGCCAGCAGCTTAGTTGCGGACAGGGGAGCATTCTTT. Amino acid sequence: CASSLVADRGAFF.

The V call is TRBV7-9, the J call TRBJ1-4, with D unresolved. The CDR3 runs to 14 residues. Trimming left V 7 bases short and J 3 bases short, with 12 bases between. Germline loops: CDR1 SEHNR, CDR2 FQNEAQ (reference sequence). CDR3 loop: CASKGNMANEKLFF. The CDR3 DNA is TGTGCCAGCAAAGGGAACATGGCTAATGAAAAACTGTTTTTT. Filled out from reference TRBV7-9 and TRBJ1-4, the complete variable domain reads DTGVSQNPRHKITKRGQNVTFRCDPISEHNRLYWYRQTLGQGPEFLTYFQNEAQLEKSRLLSDRFSAERPKGSFSTLEIQRTEQGDSAMYLCASKGNMANEKLFFGSGTQLSVL.

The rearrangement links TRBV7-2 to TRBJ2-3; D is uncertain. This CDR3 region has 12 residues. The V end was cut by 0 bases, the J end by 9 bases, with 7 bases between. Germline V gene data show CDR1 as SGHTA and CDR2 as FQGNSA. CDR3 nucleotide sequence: TGTGCCAGCAGCTTAGCCGTGGGGACGCAGTATTTT. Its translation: CASSLAVGTQYF.

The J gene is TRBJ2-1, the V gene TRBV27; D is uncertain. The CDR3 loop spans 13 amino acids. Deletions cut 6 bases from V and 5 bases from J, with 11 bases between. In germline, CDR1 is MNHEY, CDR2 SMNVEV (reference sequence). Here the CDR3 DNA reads TGTGCCAGCAGCTTAAGCCGAAACAATGAGCAGTTCTTC. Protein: CASSLSRNNEQFF.

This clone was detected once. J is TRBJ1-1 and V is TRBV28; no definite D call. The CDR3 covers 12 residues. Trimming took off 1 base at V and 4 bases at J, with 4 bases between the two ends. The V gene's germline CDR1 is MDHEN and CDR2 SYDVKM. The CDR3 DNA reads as TGTGCCAGCAGTTTATCGAGCACTGAAGCTTTCTTT. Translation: CASSLSSTEAFF.

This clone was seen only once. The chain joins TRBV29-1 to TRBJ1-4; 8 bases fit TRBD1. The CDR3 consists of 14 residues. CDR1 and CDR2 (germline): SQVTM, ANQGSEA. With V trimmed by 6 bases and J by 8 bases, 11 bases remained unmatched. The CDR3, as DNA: TGCAGCGTCGTACCTACAGGGGGTGAGGAAAAACTGTTTTTT. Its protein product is CSVVPTGGEEKLFF.

The DNA of the CDR3 is TGTGCCATCAGGGACAGGGGAGGCTACAATGAGCAGTTCTTC. Residues: CAIRDRGGYNEQFF. This chain links TRBV10-3 with TRBJ2-1, with 9 positions matching TRBD1. The CDR3 loop spans 14 amino acids. Germline values: CDR1 ENHRY, CDR2 SYGVKD. Trimming cost V 6 bases and J 3 bases; bases outside gene matches: 3.

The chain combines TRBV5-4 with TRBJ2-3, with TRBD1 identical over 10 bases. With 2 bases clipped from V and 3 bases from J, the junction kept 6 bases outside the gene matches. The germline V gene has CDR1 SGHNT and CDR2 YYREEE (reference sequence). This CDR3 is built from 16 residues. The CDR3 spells CASSFTGTGATDTQYF. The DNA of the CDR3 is TGTGCCAGCAGCTTCACCGGGACAGGGGCGACAGATACGCAGTATTTT.

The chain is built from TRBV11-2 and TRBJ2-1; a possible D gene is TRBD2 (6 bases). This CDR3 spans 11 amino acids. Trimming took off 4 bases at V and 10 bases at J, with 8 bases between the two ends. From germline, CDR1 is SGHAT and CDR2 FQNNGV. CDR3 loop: CASSYGGEQFF. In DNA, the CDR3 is TGTGCCAGCAGCTACGGGGGAGAGCAGTTCTTC.

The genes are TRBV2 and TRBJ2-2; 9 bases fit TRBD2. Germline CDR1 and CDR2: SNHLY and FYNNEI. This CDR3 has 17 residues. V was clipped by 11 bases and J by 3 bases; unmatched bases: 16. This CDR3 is CAVGLLAGVGYTGELFF. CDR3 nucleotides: TGTGCCGTTGGGCTGTTAGCGGGAGTTGGGTACACCGGGGAGCTGTTTTTT.